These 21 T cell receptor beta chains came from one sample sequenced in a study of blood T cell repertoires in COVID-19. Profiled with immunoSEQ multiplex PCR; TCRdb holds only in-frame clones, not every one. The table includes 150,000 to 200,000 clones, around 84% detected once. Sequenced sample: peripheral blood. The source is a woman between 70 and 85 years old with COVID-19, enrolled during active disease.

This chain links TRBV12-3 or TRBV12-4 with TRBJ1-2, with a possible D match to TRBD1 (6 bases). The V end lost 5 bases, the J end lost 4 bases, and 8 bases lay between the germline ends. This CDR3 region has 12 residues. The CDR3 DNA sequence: TGTGCCAGCAGTACAGGGATCTATGGCTACACCTTC. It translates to CASSTGIYGYTF.

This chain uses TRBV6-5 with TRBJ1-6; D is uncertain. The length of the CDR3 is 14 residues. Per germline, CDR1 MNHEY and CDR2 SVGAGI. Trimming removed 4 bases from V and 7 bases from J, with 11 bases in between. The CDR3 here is CASSLSGFNSPLHF. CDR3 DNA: TGTGCCAGCAGTTTGTCGGGGTTCAATTCACCCCTCCACTTT.

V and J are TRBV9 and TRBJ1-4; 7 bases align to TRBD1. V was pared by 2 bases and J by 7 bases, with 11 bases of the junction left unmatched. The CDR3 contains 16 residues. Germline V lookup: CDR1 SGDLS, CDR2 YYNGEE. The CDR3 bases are TGTGCCAGCAGCGTCGCAGACAGGGCGGTAGGTGAAAAACTGTTTTTT. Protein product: CASSVADRAVGEKLFF.

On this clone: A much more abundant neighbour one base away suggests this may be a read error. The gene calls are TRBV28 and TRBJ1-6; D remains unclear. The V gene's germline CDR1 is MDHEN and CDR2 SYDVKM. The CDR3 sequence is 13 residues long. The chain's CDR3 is CTSTSFYNSPLHF. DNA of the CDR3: TGTACCAGCACAAGCTTCTATAATTCACCCCTCCACTTT.

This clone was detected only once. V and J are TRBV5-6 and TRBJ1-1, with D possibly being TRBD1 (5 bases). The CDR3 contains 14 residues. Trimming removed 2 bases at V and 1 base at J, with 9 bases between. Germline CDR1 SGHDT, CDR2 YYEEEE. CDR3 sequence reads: CASSFLGGNTEAFF. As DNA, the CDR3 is TGTGCCAGCAGCTTTCTGGGGGGGAACACTGAAGCTTTCTTT.

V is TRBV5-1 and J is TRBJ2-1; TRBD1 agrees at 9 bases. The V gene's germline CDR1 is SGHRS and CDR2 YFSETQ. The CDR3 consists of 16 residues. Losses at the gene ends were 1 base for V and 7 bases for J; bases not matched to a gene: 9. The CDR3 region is CASSLYSDRGKNEQFF. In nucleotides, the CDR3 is TGCGCCAGCAGCTTGTACTCGGACAGGGGAAAAAATGAGCAGTTCTTC.

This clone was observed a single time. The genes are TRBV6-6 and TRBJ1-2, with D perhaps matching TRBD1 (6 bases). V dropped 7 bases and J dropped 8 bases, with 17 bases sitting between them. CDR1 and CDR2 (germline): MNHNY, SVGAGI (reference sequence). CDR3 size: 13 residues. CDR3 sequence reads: CASTEGGREGYTF. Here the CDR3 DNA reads TGTGCCAGCACGGAGGGGGGGCGCGAAGGCTACACCTTC.

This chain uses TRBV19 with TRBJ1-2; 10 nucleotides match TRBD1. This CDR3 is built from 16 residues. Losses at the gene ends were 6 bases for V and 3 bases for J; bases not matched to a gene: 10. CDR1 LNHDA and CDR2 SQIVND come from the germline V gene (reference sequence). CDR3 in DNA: TGTGCCAGTAGCAGATCTCCCGGACAGGGGGACTATGGCTACACCTTC. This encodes CASSRSPGQGDYGYTF. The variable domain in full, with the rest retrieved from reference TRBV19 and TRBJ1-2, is DGGITQSPKYLFRKEGQNVTLSCEQNLNHDAMYWYRQDPGQGLRLIYYSQIVNDFQKGDIAEGYSVSREKKESFPLTVTSAQKNPTAFYLCASSRSPGQGDYGYTFGSGTRLTVV.

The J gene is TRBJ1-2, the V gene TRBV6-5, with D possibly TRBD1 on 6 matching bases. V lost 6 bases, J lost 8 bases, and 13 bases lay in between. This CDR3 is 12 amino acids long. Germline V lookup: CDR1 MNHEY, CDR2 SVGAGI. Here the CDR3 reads CASSLPGEGYTF. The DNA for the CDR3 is TGTGCCAGCAGCCTTCCAGGGGAGGGCTACACCTTC.

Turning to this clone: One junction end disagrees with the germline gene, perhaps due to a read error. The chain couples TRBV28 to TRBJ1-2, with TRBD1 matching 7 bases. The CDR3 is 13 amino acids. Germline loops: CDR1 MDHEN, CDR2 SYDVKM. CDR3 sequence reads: CASSLSQDRFFGF. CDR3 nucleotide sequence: TGTGCCAGCAGTCTCTCTCAGGACAGGTTTTTTGGCTTC.

The CDR3 protein is CASSNWGLNEKLFF. CDR3 sequence (DNA): TGTGCCAGCAGTAACTGGGGCCTTAATGAAAAACTGTTTTTT. This chain joins TRBV6-5 and TRBJ1-4, with TRBD1 as a possible D gene (5 bases). The CDR3 spans 14 residues. Trimming left V 5 bases short and J 4 bases short, with 11 bases between. Germline V CDR1 and CDR2: MNHEY, SVGAGI.

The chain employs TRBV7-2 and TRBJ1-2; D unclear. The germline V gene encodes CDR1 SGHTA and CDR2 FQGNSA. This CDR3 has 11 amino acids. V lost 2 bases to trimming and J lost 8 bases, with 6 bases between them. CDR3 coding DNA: TGTGCCAGCAGCTTATTAAGCGGCTACACCTTC. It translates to CASSLLSGYTF.

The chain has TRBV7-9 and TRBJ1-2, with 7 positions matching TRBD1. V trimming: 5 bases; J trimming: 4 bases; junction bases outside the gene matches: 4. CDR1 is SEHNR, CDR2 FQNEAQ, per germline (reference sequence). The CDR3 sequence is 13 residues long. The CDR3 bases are TGTGCCAGCAGCGGGACAGCTCTCTATGGCTACACCTTC. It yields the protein CASSGTALYGYTF.

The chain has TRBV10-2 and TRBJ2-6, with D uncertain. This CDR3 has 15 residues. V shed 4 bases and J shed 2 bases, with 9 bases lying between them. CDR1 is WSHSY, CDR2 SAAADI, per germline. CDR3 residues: CASSADSPGANVLTF. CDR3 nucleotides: TGCGCCAGCAGTGCCGATAGCCCTGGGGCCAACGTCCTGACTTTC.

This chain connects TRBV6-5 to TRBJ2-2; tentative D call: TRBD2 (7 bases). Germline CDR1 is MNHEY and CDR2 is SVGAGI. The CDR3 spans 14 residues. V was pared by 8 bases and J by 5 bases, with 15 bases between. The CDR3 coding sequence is TGTGCCAGCGGCGCGGGGGCGAGGACCGGGGAGCTGTTTTTT. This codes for CASGAGARTGELFF.

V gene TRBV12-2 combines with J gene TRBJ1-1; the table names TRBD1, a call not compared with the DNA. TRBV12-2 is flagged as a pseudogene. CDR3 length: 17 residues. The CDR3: CASRLIGGQLMNTEAFF. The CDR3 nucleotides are TGTGCAAGTCGCTTAATCGGGGGACAGCTTATGAACACTGAAGCTTTCTTT.

CDR3 sequence: CAWSVGTENTEAFF. In nucleotides, the CDR3 is TGTGCCTGGAGTGTAGGGACAGAGAACACTGAAGCTTTCTTT. The chain recombines TRBV30 with TRBJ1-1; 7 nucleotides agree with TRBD1. The CDR3 runs 14 residues. The V gene end was trimmed by 0 bases and the J gene end by 1 base; junction bases not matched to a gene: 2. Looked up from germline, CDR1 is GTSNPN and CDR2 is SVGIG (reference sequence).

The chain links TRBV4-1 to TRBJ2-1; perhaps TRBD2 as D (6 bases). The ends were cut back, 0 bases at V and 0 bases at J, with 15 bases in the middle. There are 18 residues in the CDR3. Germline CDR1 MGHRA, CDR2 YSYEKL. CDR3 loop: CASSQDPPYGSSYNEQFF. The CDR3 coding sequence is TGCGCCAGCAGCCAAGACCCCCCGTACGGGAGCTCCTACAATGAGCAGTTCTTC.

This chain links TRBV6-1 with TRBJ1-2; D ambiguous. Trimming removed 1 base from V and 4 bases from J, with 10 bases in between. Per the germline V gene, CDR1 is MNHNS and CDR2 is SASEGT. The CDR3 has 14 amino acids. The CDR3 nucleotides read TGTGCCAGCAGTGAAGGGCTAGGCAGCTATGGCTACACCTTC. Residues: CASSEGLGSYGYTF.

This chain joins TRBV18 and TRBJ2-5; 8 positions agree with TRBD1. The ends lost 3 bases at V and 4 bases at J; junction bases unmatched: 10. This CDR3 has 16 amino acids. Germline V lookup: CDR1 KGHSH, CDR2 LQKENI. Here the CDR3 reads CASSPGVGQGAETQYF. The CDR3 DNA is TGTGCCAGCTCACCGGGGGTAGGACAGGGAGCAGAGACCCAGTACTTC.

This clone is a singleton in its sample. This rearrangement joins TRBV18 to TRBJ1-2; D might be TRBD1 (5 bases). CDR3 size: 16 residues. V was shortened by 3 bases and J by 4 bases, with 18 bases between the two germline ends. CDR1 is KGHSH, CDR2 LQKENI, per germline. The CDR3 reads CASSPSDRSAFYGYTF. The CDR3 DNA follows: TGTGCCAGCTCACCTTCAGACAGATCGGCGTTCTATGGCTACACCTTC.